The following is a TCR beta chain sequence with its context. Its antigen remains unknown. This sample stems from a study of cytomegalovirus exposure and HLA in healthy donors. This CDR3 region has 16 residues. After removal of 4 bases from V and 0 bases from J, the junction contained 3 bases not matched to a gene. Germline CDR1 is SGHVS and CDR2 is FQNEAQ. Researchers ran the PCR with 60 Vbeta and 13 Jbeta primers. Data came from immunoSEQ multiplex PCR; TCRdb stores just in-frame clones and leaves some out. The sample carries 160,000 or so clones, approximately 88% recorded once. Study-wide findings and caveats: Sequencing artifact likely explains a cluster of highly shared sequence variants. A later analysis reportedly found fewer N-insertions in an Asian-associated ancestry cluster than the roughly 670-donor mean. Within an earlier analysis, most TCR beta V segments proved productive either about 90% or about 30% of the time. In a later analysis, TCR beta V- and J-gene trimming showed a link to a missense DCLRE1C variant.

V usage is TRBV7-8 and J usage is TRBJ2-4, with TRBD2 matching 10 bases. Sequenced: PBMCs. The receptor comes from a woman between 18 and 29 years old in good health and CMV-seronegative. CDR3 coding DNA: TGTGCCAGCAGCTCAGCGGGGGGGGTAGCCAAAAACATTCAGTACTTC. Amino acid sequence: CASSSAGGVAKNIQYF.